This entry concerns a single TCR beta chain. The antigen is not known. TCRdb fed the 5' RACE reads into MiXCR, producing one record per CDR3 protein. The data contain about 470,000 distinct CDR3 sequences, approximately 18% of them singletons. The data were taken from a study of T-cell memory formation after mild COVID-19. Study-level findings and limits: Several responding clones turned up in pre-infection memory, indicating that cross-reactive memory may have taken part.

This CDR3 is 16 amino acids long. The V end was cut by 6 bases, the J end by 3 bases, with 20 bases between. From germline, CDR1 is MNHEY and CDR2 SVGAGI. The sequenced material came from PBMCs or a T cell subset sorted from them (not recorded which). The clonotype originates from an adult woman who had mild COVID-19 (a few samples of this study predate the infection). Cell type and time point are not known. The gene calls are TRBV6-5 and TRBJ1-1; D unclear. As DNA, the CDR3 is TGTGCCAGCAGACCCGTAGCTCCCCCCCCGGACACTGAAGCTTTCTTT. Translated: CASRPVAPPPDTEAFF.